This TCR beta chain was observed in a study of a mutant IDH1 vaccine in newly diagnosed glioma. As for the study in general: The sex distribution of treated patients was around 60% male and about 38% female, with a mean age of roughly 40 years. It was radiotherapy, temozolomide, or both that patients received previously, with most receiving both. Study-wide points: Vaccine-induced responses were seen in less than 95% of patients, spanning several MHC alleles.

Assay used: immunoSEQ multiplex PCR; TCRdb lists only in-frame clones, some missing. The sample shows 70,000 or so clones, around 88% of them seen only once. Germline-derived CDR1 and CDR2 are SGDLS and YYNGEE. The CDR3 length is 14 residues. V shed 0 bases, J shed 7 bases, and the junction held 6 bases outside the gene matches. As to this clone: The antigen remains unidentified.

The time point was: baseline, week 1 (first vaccination visit). Treatment specified: pre-vaccination baseline after standard-of-care therapy. New IDH1-mutant, ATRX-lost WHO grade 3 or 4 astrocytomas occurred in donors. V and J are TRBV9 and TRBJ1-2; 7 nucleotides match TRBD1. Source: peripheral blood mononuclear cells (PBMCs), taken from a glioma patient treated with radiotherapy, temozolomide or both. This receptor was identified in a woman aged 18-35 years with glioma. Some clones in this sample may be carry-over from other donors' samples. The CDR3 here is CASSVEGTVFGYTF. CDR3 in DNA: TGTGCCAGCAGCGTAGAAGGGACAGTATTTGGCTACACCTTC.